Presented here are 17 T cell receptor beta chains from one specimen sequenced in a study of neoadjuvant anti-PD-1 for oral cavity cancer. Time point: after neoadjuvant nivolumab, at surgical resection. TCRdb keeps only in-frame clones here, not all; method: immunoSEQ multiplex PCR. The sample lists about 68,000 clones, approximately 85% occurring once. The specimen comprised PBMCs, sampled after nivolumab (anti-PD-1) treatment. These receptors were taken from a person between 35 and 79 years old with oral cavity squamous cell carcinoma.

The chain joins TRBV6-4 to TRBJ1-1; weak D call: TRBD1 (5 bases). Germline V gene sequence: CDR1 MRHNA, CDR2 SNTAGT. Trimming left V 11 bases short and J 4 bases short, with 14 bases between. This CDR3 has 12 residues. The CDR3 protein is CAQWRGTTEAFF. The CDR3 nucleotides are TGTGCCCAGTGGAGGGGTACCACTGAAGCTTTCTTT.

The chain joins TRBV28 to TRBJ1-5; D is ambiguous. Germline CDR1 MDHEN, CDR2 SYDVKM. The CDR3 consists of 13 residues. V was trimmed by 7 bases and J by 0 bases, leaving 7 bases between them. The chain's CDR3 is CASTMRSNQPQHF. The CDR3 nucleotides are TGTGCCAGCACCATGCGTAGCAATCAGCCCCAGCATTTT.

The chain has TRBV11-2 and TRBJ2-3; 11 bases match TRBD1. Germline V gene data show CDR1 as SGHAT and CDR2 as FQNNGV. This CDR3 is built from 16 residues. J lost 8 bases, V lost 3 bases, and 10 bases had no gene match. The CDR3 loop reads CASSFTDRGHLGTQYF. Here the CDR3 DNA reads TGTGCCAGCAGCTTCACGGACAGGGGGCATCTAGGTACGCAGTATTTT.

The CDR3 reads CASSPVGVTGGVMATEAFF. The CDR3 bases are TGCGCCAGCAGCCCTGTGGGTGTGACAGGGGGCGTTATGGCCACTGAAGCTTTCTTT. This chain uses TRBV4-1 with TRBJ1-1, with 10 bases that match TRBD1. The CDR3 contains 19 residues. V lost 4 bases and J lost 4; bases outside the gene matches: 18. Germline-derived CDR1 and CDR2 are MGHRA and YSYEKL.

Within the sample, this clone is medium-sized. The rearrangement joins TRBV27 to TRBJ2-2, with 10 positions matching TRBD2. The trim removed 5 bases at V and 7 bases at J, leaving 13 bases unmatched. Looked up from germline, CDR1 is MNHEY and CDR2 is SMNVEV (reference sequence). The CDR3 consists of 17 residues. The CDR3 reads CASSISGRAVFDGELFF. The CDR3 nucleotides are TGTGCCAGCAGTATAAGCGGGAGGGCCGTATTTGACGGGGAGCTGTTTTTT.

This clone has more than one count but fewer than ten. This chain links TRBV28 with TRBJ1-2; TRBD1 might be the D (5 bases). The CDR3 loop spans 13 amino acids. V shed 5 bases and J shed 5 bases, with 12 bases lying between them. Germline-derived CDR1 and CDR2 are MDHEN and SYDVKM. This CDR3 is CASSLTGGYGYTF. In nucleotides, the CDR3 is TGTGCCAGCAGTCTCACGGGGGGGTATGGCTACACCTTC.

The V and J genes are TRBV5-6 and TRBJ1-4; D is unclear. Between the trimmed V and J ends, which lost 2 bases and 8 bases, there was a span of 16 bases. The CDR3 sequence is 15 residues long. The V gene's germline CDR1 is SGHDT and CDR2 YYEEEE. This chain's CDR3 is CASSLVAGRSEKLFF. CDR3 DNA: TGTGCCAGCAGCTTAGTGGCGGGGAGAAGCGAAAAACTGTTTTTT. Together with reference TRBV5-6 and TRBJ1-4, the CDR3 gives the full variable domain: DAGVTQSPTHLIKTRGQQVTLRCSPKSGHDTVSWYQQALGQGPQFIFQYYEEEERQRGNFPDRFSGHQFPNYSSELNVNALLLGDSALYLCASSLVAGRSEKLFFGSGTQLSVL.

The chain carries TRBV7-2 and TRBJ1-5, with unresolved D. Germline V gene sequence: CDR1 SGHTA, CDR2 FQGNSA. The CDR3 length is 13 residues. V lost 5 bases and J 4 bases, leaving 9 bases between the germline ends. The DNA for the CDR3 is TGTGCCAGCAGCGTCCCGGGGAATCAGCCCCAGCATTTT. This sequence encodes CASSVPGNQPQHF.

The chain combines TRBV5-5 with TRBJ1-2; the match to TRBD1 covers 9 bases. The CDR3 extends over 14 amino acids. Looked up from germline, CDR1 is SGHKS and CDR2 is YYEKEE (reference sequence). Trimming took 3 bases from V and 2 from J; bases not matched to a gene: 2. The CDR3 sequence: CASSYDRGNYGYTF. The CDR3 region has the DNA TGTGCCAGCAGCTACGACAGGGGGAACTATGGCTACACCTTC.

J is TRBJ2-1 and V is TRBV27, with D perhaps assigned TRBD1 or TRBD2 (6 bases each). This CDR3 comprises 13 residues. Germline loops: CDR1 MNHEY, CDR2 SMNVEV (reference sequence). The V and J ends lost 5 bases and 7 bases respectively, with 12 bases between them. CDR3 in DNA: TGTGCCAGCAGTCCGGGGGCCGGTAATGAGCAGTTCTTC. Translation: CASSPGAGNEQFF.

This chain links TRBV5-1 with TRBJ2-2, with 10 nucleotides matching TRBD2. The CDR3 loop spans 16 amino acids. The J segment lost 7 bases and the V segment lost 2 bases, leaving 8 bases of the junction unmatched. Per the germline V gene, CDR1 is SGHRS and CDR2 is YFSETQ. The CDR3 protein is CASSFGTSVEYGELFF. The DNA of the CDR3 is TGCGCCAGCAGCTTCGGGACTAGCGTTGAGTACGGGGAGCTGTTTTTT.

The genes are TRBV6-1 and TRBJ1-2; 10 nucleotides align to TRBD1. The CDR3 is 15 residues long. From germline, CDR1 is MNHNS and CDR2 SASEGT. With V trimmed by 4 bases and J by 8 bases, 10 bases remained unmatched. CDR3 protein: CASSGERTGGMGYTF. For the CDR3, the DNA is TGTGCCAGCAGTGGGGAAAGGACAGGGGGTATGGGCTACACCTTC.

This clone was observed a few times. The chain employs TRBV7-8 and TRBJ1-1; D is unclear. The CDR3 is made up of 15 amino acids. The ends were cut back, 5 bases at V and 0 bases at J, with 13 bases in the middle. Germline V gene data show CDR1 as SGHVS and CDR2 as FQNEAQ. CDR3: CASSPLGNMNTEAFF. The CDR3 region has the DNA TGTGCCAGCAGCCCCTTGGGGAACATGAACACTGAAGCTTTCTTT.

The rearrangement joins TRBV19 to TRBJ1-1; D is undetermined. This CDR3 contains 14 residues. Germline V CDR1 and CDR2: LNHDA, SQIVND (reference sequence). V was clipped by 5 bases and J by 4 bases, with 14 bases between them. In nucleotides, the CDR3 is TGTGCCAGTAGTGCACAGAAGTTGACCACTGAAGCTTTCTTT. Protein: CASSAQKLTTEAFF.

The CDR3 protein is CASSSFLTGPEGYTF. CDR3 bases: TGTGCCAGCAGCTCCTTCCTCACAGGACCTGAGGGCTACACCTTC. The genes are TRBV7-2 and TRBJ1-2, with D possibly being TRBD1 (5 bases). Trimming removed 4 bases from V and 8 bases from J, with 20 bases in between. The germline V gene encodes CDR1 SGHTA and CDR2 FQGNSA. The CDR3 spans 15 residues.

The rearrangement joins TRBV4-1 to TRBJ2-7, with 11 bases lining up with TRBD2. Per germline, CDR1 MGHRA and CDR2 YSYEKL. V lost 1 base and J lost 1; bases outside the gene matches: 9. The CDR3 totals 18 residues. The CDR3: CASSQVLRLAGSSYEQYF. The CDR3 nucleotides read TGCGCCAGCAGCCAAGTACTCCGACTAGCGGGGAGTTCCTACGAGCAGTACTTC.

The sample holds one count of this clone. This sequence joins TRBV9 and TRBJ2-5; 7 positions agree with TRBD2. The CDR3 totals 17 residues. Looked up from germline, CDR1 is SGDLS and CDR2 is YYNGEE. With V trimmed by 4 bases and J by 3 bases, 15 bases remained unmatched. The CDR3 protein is CASSPLPARAGEETQYF. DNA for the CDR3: TGTGCCAGCAGCCCACTCCCGGCCAGGGCGGGAGAAGAGACCCAGTACTTC.